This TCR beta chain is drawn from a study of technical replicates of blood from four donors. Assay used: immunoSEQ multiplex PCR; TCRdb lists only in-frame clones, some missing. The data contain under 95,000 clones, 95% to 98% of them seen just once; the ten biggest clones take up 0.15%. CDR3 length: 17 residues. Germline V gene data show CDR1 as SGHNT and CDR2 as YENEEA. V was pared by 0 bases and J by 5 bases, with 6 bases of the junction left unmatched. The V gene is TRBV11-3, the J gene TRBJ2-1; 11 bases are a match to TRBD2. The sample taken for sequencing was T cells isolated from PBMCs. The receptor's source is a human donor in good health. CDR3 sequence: CASSLDPGLAANNEQFF. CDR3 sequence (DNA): TGTGCCAGCAGCTTAGATCCGGGACTAGCGGCAAACAATGAGCAGTTCTTC.